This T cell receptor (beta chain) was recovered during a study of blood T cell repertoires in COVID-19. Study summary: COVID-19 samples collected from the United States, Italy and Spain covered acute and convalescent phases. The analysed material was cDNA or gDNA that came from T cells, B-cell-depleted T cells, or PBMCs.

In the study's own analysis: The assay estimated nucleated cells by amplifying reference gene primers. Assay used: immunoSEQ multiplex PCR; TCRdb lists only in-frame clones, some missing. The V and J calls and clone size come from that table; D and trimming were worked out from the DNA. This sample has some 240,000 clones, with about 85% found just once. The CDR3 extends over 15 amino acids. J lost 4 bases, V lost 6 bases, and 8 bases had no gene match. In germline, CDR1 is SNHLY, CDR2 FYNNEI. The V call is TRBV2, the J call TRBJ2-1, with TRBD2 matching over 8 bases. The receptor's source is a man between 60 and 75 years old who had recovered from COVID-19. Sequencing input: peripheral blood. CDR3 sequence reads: CASRAQRGRYNEQFF. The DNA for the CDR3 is TGTGCCAGCAGGGCTCAGCGGGGGAGATACAATGAGCAGTTCTTC.